The entry below describes one TCR beta chain. The sample belongs to a study of T cells after somatic rescue of genetic block. Germline V gene data show CDR1 as MNHEY and CDR2 as SVGAGI. CDR3 length: 15 residues. V was cut by 2 bases and J by 0 bases, with 8 bases left in between. Assay used: immunoSEQ multiplex PCR; TCRdb lists only in-frame clones, some missing. The sample has approximately 67,000 clones, roughly 94% seen once; the top ten hold about 3%. The TCR originated in a man aged 35 to 55. Source material: peripheral blood mononuclear cells (PBMCs). The V gene is TRBV6-5, the J gene TRBJ2-1; tentatively, D is TRBD2 (6 bases). This CDR3 is CASSYRGNSYNEQFF. CDR3 nucleotide sequence: TGTGCCAGCAGTTACCGGGGGAACTCCTACAATGAGCAGTTCTTC.